This T cell receptor (beta chain) was recovered during a study of CD8 T cells in Susac syndrome (dated 2019 in TCRdb). Study-wide context: Of the Susac syndrome patients who were sequenced, six had clinically active disease and roughly 8 were in clinical remission. Whether CD8+ T cell activation and differentiation in Susac syndrome was antigen driven was tested using repertoire sequencing. At the time of blood withdrawal, Susac syndrome patients were either therapy-naive, taking corticosteroids (with some also receiving IVIg), or on IVIg alone. The research as a whole found: The number of individuals in the TCR sequencing and HLA analysis was recognized as being relatively small. No clonal expansion was detected in the CD4+ T cell repertoire of Susac syndrome patients.

RNA was extracted using the RNeasy kit, and about 0.5 to 1 ug of the RNA was reverse transcribed with random hexamers. The immunoSEQ multiplex PCR assay, which covers 54 Vbeta and 13 Jbeta segments, was used to amplify TCR beta CDR3 regions. PCR amplification bias was corrected by using a synthetic template baseline for primer optimization and computational correction. Under the source paper's analysis protocol: Only productive sequences were kept, with reads annotated to V, D and J genes according to IMGT and analyzed in immunoSEQ Analyzer. Clonality was computed as one minus Shannon entropy normalized by log2 of the number of productive unique sequences. Public and private clones were assessed among the 100 most prevalent clones of each patient and control. Clones were defined as Susac-specific when absent from the healthy and MS cohorts, from about 1,100 published viral clones and from other ImmuneACCESS disease sequences. The public reads were run again by TCRdb, first through fastp at Q25 and then through MiXCR, and only productive beta chains were kept. Each CDR3 protein gets just one entry, which takes the most common genes and DNA from the rows behind it. These V and J calls rely on TCRdb rather than the paper's analysis. Counted in this sample were more than 110,000 distinct CDR3 sequences; around 93% of them appeared once. The ten biggest clones cover 0.14% of the sample.

Peripheral blood CD8+ and CD4+ T cells from healthy donors, Susac syndrome patients and multiple sclerosis patients were profiled using high-throughput TCR beta sequencing. Susac syndrome patients met recently defined diagnostic criteria for definite or probable disease. Bulk CD8+ and CD4+ T cells were purified magnetically by negative isolation, whereas CD8+ TEMRA cells were enriched by FACS. Blood was collected in EDTA tubes and processed within 24 hours, with PBMCs isolated through density gradient centrifugation. PBMCs destined for TCR sequencing were cryopreserved in liquid nitrogen and later thawed in a 37 °C water bath. Purity of sorted or isolated CD4+, CD8+ and CD8+ TEMRA cells was at least 90%. The CDR3 runs 14 amino acids, cysteine and phenylalanine included. Just the 42-base CDR3 DNA is kept, in frame starting at base 1. The germline V gene (reference sequence) sets CDR1 to LNHDA and CDR2 to SQIVND. The junction carries 8 bases between V and J, which are trimmed by 3 bases and 0 bases respectively.

Notes on this clonotype: Its antigen is not yet known. It has no much larger one-base neighbor in the sample; base qualities were not kept.

This receptor was identified in a human donor with Susac syndrome. The chain is encoded by TRBV19 joined to TRBJ1-2, with an unclear D gene assignment. Sequencing was carried out using CD4+ T cells from PBMCs. At the DNA level, the sequence is TGTGCCAGTAGTATTGGGAGAACTAACTATGGCTACACCTTC. It encodes CASSIGRTNYGYTF.